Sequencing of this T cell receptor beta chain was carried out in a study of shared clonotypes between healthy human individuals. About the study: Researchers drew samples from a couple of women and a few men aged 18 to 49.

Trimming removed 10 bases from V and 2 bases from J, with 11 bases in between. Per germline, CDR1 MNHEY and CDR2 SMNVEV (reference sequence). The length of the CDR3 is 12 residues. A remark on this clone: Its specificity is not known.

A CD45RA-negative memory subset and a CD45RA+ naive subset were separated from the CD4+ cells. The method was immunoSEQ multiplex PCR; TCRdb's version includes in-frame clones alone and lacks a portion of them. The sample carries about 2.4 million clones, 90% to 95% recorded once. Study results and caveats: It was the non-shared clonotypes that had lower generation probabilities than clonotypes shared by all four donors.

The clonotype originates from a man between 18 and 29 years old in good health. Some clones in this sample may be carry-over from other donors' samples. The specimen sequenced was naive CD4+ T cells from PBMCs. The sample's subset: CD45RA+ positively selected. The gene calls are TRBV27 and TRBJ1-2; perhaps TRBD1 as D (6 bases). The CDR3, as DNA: TGTGCCACCAAGACAGGAAACTATGGCTACACCTTC. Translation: CATKTGNYGYTF.